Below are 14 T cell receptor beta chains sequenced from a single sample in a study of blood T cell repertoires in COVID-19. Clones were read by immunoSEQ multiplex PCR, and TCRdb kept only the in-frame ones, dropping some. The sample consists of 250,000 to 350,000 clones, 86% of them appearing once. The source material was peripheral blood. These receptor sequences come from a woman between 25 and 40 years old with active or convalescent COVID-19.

This CDR3 reads CASSLEGGGNSYEQYF. CDR3 DNA: TGTGCCAGCAGCTTGGAGGGCGGGGGGAACTCCTACGAGCAGTACTTC. The V and J genes are TRBV5-5 and TRBJ2-7; 8 bases agree with TRBD2. V was clipped by 0 bases and J by 0 bases; unmatched bases: 5. The CDR3 runs to 16 residues. Germline CDR1 SGHKS, CDR2 YYEKEE (reference sequence).

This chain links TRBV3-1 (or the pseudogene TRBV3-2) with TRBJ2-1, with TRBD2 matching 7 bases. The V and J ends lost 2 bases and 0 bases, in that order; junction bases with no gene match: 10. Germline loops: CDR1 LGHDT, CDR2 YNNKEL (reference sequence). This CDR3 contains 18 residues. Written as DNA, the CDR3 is TGTGCCAGCAGCCAATCGGCTAGCGGATTAAGCTCCTACAATGAGCAGTTCTTC. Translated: CASSQSASGLSSYNEQFF.

In DNA, the CDR3 is TGTGCCAGTAGTATGAGCCCGAACACTGAAGCTTTCTTT. Translated, it gives CASSMSPNTEAFF. This chain uses TRBV19 with TRBJ1-1; D gene uncertain. Between the trimmed V and J ends, which lost 3 bases and 1 base, there was a span of 6 bases. This CDR3 has 13 amino acids. From germline, CDR1 is LNHDA and CDR2 SQIVND (reference sequence).

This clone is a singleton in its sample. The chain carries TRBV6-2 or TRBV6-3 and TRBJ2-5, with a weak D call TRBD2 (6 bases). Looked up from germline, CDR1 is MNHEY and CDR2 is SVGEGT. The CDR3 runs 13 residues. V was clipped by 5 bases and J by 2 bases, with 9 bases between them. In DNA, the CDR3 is TGTGCCAGCAGTCCCGCGGGGCAAGAGACCCAGTACTTC. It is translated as CASSPAGQETQYF.

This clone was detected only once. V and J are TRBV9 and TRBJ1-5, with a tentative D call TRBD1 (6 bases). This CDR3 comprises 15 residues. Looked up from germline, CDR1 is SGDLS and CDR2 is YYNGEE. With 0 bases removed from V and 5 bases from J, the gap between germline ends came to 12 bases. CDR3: CASSVGHRVDQPQHF. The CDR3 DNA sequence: TGTGCCAGCAGCGTAGGGCACAGGGTCGATCAGCCCCAGCATTTT.

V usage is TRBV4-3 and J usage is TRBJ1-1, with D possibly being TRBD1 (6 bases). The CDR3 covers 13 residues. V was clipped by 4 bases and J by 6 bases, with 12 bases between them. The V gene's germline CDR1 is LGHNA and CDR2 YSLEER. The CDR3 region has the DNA TGCGCCAGCAGCCCTTCGGGGGGCCCTGAAGCTTTCTTT. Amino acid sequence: CASSPSGGPEAFF.

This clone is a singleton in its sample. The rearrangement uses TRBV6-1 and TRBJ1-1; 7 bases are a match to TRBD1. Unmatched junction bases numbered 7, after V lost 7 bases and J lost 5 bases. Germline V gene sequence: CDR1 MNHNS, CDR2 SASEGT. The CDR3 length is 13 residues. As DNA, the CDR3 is TGTGCCAGCACCGAACAGGGGCGGACTGAAGCTTTCTTT. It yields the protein CASTEQGRTEAFF.

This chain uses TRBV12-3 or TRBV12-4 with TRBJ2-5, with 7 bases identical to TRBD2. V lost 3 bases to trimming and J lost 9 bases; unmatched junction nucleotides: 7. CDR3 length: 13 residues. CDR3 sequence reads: CASSFLAARAQYF. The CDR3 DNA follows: TGTGCCAGCAGTTTTCTAGCGGCCCGGGCCCAGTACTTC.

The CDR3 sequence is CASSPSGGDRTTEAFF. The CDR3, as DNA: TGTGCCAGCAGCCCAAGTGGGGGGGATAGAACAACTGAAGCTTTCTTT. The chain uses TRBV5-4 and TRBJ1-1; the D gene is possibly TRBD1 (5 bases). The V gene lost 4 bases and the J gene lost 5 bases, with 21 bases spanning the gap. CDR1 is SGHNT, CDR2 YYREEE, per germline (reference sequence). The CDR3 is 16 residues long.

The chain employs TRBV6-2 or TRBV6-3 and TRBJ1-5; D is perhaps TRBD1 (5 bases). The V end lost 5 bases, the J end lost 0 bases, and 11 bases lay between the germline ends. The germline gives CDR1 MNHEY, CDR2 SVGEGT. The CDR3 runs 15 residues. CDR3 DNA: TGTGCCAGCAGTGTCTCAGGGATTAGCAATCAGCCCCAGCATTTT. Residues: CASSVSGISNQPQHF.

CDR3 amino acids: CASSQDSTGAGELFF. Here the CDR3 DNA reads TGTGCCAGCAGCCAGGACTCGACAGGGGCCGGGGAGCTGTTTTTT. The chain carries TRBV3-1 (or the pseudogene TRBV3-2) and TRBJ2-2, with 8 positions matching TRBD1. Germline V lookup: CDR1 LGHDT, CDR2 YNNKEL (reference sequence). Trimming cost V 3 bases and J 6 bases; bases outside gene matches: 6. This CDR3 comprises 15 residues.

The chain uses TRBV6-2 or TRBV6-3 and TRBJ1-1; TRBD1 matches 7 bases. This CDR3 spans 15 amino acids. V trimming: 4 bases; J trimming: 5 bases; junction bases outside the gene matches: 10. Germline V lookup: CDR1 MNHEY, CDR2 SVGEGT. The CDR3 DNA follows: TGTGCCAGCAGTTCTCTGGAGGGGGCAGTTACTGAAGCTTTCTTT. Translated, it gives CASSSLEGAVTEAFF.

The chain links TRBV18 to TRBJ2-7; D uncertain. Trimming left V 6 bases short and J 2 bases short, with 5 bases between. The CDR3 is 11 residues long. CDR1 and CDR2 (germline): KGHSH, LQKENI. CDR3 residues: CASSLAYEQYF. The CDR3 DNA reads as TGTGCCAGCTCCCTCGCCTACGAGCAGTACTTC. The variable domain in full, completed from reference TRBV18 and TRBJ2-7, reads NAGVMQNPRHLVRRRGQEARLRCSPMKGHSHVYWYRQLPEEGLKFMVYLQKENIIDESGMPKERFSAEFPKEGPSILRIQQVVRGDSAAYFCASSLAYEQYFGPGTRLTVT.

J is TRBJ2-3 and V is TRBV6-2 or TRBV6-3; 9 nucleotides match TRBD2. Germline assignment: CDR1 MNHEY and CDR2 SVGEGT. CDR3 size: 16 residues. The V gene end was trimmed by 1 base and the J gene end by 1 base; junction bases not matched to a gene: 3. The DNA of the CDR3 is TGTGCCAGCAGTTACTTCGGACTAGCGCGCACAGATACGCAGTATTTT. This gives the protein CASSYFGLARTDTQYF.